One and the same sample provided the 26 T cell receptor beta chains below, sequenced in a study of cytomegalovirus exposure and HLA in healthy donors. PCR was performed using 60 Vbeta and 13 Jbeta primers. The table came from immunoSEQ multiplex PCR; TCRdb's copy has only in-frame clones and leaves some out. The repertoire holds about 50,000 clones, approximately 70% seen once, with about 9.1% in the top ten. The sample comprised PBMCs. The receptors stem from a woman aged 50 to 60 in good health and CMV-seronegative.

V is TRBV19 and J is TRBJ1-5; D remains unclear. The CDR3 consists of 15 residues. V lost 10 bases to trimming and J lost 0 bases, with 16 bases between them. Germline loops: CDR1 LNHDA, CDR2 SQIVND (reference sequence). CDR3 DNA: TGTGCCACCAGAGCGGGAGCATATAGCAATCAGCCCCAGCATTTT. It specifies CATRAGAYSNQPQHF.

This clone showed up just a few times. The V gene is TRBV18, the J gene TRBJ1-5, with D uncertain. The CDR3 is 16 amino acids. The germline V gene has CDR1 KGHSH and CDR2 LQKENI. V dropped 4 bases and J dropped 1 base, with 14 bases sitting between them. The CDR3 nucleotides are TGTGCCAGCTCACGGTCCGGGCGCGGGAGCAATCAGCCCCAGCATTTT. Translation: CASSRSGRGSNQPQHF.

This chain links TRBV6-6 with TRBJ2-3; tentatively, D is TRBD2 (6 bases). This CDR3 is built from 12 residues. V was pared by 9 bases and J by 4 bases, with 11 bases between. Germline CDR1 is MNHNY and CDR2 is SVGAGI (reference sequence). The CDR3 sequence is CASRRAPDTQYF. CDR3 nucleotide sequence: TGTGCCAGTAGGAGGGCCCCAGATACGCAGTATTTT.

Note on this clone: At one boundary the junction diverges from the germline segment, which might be a read error. V gene TRBV18 combines with J gene TRBJ1-1, with D possibly being TRBD1 (6 bases). Germline-derived CDR1 and CDR2 are KGHSH and LQKENI. This CDR3 has 13 residues. The CDR3: CASSPPGQPLLVF. In nucleotides, the CDR3 is TGTGCCAGCTCACCACCAGGACAGCCCCTGTTGGTCTTT.

The V call is TRBV18, the J call TRBJ2-5; TRBD2 agrees at 8 bases. V lost 1 base and J lost 1; bases outside the gene matches: 5. This CDR3 has 16 residues. Germline V gives CDR1 KGHSH, CDR2 LQKENI. CDR3 DNA sequence: TGTGCCAGCTCACCACAACTAGCGGAGCTCCAAGAGACCCAGTACTTC. Translation: CASSPQLAELQETQYF. The whole variable domain, filled in from reference TRBV18 and TRBJ2-5, reads NAGVMQNPRHLVRRRGQEARLRCSPMKGHSHVYWYRQLPEEGLKFMVYLQKENIIDESGMPKERFSAEFPKEGPSILRIQQVVRGDSAAYFCASSPQLAELQETQYFGPGTRLLVL.

This clone showed up just a few times. This chain joins TRBV9 and TRBJ2-5; the match to TRBD1 covers 8 bases. The V and J ends lost 0 bases and 4 bases, in that order; junction bases with no gene match: 2. CDR3 length: 14 residues. Germline-derived CDR1 and CDR2 are SGDLS and YYNGEE. CDR3 nucleotide sequence: TGTGCCAGCAGCGTAGTTGGGACAGGAGAGACCCAGTACTTC. Residues: CASSVVGTGETQYF. Filled out from reference TRBV9 and TRBJ2-5, the complete variable domain reads DSGVTQTPKHLITATGQRVTLRCSPRSGDLSVYWYQQSLDQGLQFLIQYYNGEERAKGNILERFSAQQFPDLHSELNLSSLELGDSALYFCASSVVGTGETQYFGPGTRLLVL.

The count of this clone is one. The V and J genes are TRBV29-1 and TRBJ2-5; 8 bases map to TRBD1. In germline, CDR1 is SQVTM, CDR2 ANQGSEA. The CDR3 has 12 residues. For the CDR3, the DNA is TGCAGTGGAGACAGGGGAACCGAGACCCAGTACTTC. Translated, it gives CSGDRGTETQYF.

This chain joins TRBV7-2 and TRBJ2-3, with D possibly being TRBD2 (5 bases). Germline V gene sequence: CDR1 SGHTA, CDR2 FQGNSA. The V end lost 3 bases, the J end lost 4 bases, and 11 bases lay between the germline ends. The CDR3 is made up of 14 amino acids. CDR3 DNA: TGTGCCAGCAGCTTGGTCGGGGTGGCAGATACGCAGTATTTT. It is translated as CASSLVGVADTQYF. Together with reference TRBV7-2 and TRBJ2-3, the CDR3 gives the full variable domain: GAGVSQSPSNKVTEKGKDVELRCDPISGHTALYWYRQSLGQGLEFLIYFQGNSAPDKSGLPSDRFSAERTGGSVSTLTIQRTQQEDSAVYLCASSLVGVADTQYFGPGTRLTVL.

The V call is TRBV11-2, the J call TRBJ1-6; a possible D gene is TRBD1 (6 bases). V was trimmed by 0 bases and J by 10 bases, leaving 10 bases between them. This CDR3 is 14 amino acids long. Germline assignment: CDR1 SGHAT and CDR2 FQNNGV. The CDR3 DNA sequence: TGTGCCAGCAGCTTAGACCAGGGGTGGTCACCCCTCCACTTT. As protein: CASSLDQGWSPLHF.

V and J are TRBV7-9 and TRBJ2-1; TRBD2 might be the D (5 bases). V was cut by 4 bases and J by 8 bases, with 15 bases left in between. The CDR3 is 14 residues long. Germline CDR1 SEHNR, CDR2 FQNEAQ (reference sequence). The CDR3 protein is CASSSFFSVDEQFF. The CDR3, as DNA: TGTGCCAGCAGCTCTTTCTTTAGCGTGGATGAGCAGTTCTTC.

The rearrangement joins TRBV7-2 to TRBJ1-4; unclear D gene. Germline values: CDR1 SGHTA, CDR2 FQGNSA. This CDR3 comprises 14 residues. V was clipped by 3 bases and J by 4 bases, with 9 bases between them. Written as DNA, the CDR3 is TGTGCCAGCAGCTTGGAGCGCCTTAATGAAAAACTGTTTTTT. Translated: CASSLERLNEKLFF.

This chain uses TRBV28 with TRBJ1-3; D remains unclear. CDR1 and CDR2 from the germline V gene are MDHEN and SYDVKM. CDR3 size: 16 residues. V was clipped by 6 bases and J by 0 bases, with 15 bases between them. The CDR3 nucleotides read TGTGCCAGCAGCTCACCGGAGGGAATCTCTGGAAACACCATATATTTT. This translates into CASSSPEGISGNTIYF.

The rearrangement uses TRBV28 and TRBJ2-2; D may be TRBD1 (6 bases). The germline V gene has CDR1 MDHEN and CDR2 SYDVKM. CDR3 length: 14 residues. Trimming stripped 4 bases from V and 6 bases from J, with 12 bases between. The chain's CDR3 is CASSSWDIAGELFF. As DNA, the CDR3 is TGTGCCAGCAGTTCCTGGGACATTGCCGGGGAGCTGTTTTTT.

In the case of this clone: Other DNA sequences of this sample code for an identical CDR3. The rearrangement uses TRBV7-6 and TRBJ1-6, with TRBD1 matching over 7 bases. CDR3 length: 15 amino acids. Looked up from germline, CDR1 is SGHVS and CDR2 is FNYEAQ. Trimming took 0 bases from V and 6 from J; bases not matched to a gene: 2. The CDR3 DNA sequence: TGTGCCAGCAGCTTAGCCCCAGGGGGTAATTCACCCCTCCACTTT. It is translated as CASSLAPGGNSPLHF.

The chain combines TRBV27 with TRBJ2-3; D is undetermined. Trimming removed 8 bases at V and 3 bases at J, with 12 bases between. The CDR3 loop spans 13 amino acids. The germline V gene has CDR1 MNHEY and CDR2 SMNVEV (reference sequence). This chain's CDR3 is CASGKARTDTQYF. The CDR3 DNA reads as TGTGCCAGCGGCAAGGCTAGGACAGATACGCAGTATTTT.

This rearrangement joins TRBV5-8 to TRBJ1-5; D may be TRBD1 (6 bases). This CDR3 has 15 amino acids. The V and J ends lost 7 bases and 3 bases respectively, with 17 bases between them. Per germline, CDR1 SGHTS and CDR2 YDEGEE. The CDR3 DNA is TGTGCCAGCCGATACGACAGGTTGGACAATCAGCCCCAGCATTTT. Translated: CASRYDRLDNQPQHF.

The V and J genes are TRBV4-3 and TRBJ1-5; D is possibly TRBD1 (5 bases). This CDR3 has 15 residues. Per the germline V gene, CDR1 is LGHNA and CDR2 is YSLEER. Trimming removed 0 bases at V and 6 bases at J, with 12 bases between. The chain's CDR3 is CASSQDWGLIQPQHF. The CDR3 region has the DNA TGCGCCAGCAGCCAAGATTGGGGACTCATTCAGCCCCAGCATTTT.

The chain joins TRBV5-4 to TRBJ1-1, with D perhaps matching TRBD1 (6 bases). CDR1 and CDR2 (germline): SGHNT, YYREEE (reference sequence). The V end lost 5 bases, the J end lost 3 bases, and 14 bases lay between the germline ends. There are 14 residues in the CDR3. The CDR3 DNA reads TGTGCCAGCAGGCTACAGGGTGGTCACACTGAAGCTTTCTTT. Translating it yields CASRLQGGHTEAFF.

The genes are TRBV6-1 and TRBJ2-5; 8 bases are shared with TRBD2. The V and J ends lost 2 bases and 4 bases, in that order; junction bases with no gene match: 6. This CDR3 spans 15 amino acids. Germline CDR1 and CDR2: MNHNS and SASEGT. The CDR3 is CASSELAGGRETQYF. The CDR3 DNA follows: TGTGCCAGCAGTGAATTGGCGGGAGGTCGAGAGACCCAGTACTTC.

In DNA, the CDR3 is TGTGCCAGCAGCGGCAACAGGGGCTTGGGGGAAAAACTGTTTTTT. Amino acid sequence: CASSGNRGLGEKLFF. The chain links TRBV5-4 to TRBJ1-4; 7 bases align to TRBD1. The trim removed 4 bases at V and 8 bases at J, leaving 11 bases unmatched. CDR3 length: 15 residues. The germline V gene encodes CDR1 SGHNT and CDR2 YYREEE (reference sequence).

The chain recombines TRBV27 with TRBJ2-3, with D possibly matching TRBD1 (6 bases). Per the germline V gene, CDR1 is MNHEY and CDR2 is SMNVEV (reference sequence). Trimming pared 5 bases from V and 6 bases from J, leaving 15 bases between. The CDR3 is 14 amino acids. The CDR3 loop reads CASSGTFFSDTQYF. Written as DNA, the CDR3 is TGTGCCAGCAGTGGGACATTTTTCAGTGATACGCAGTATTTT.

V is TRBV10-1 and J is TRBJ2-7, with 9 positions matching TRBD1. The trim removed 10 bases at V and 7 bases at J, leaving 8 bases unmatched. Germline assignment: CDR1 WNHNN and CDR2 SYGVQD (reference sequence). The CDR3 contains 12 residues. The CDR3 DNA reads TGCGCCACCCCGGGACAGGGTTGTGAGCAGTACTTC. Its translation: CATPGQGCEQYF.

This clone was seen a few times. V usage is TRBV6-5 and J usage is TRBJ2-7; 7 nucleotides line up with TRBD2. Germline trimming cut 0 bases from V and 9 bases from J; bases unmatched to any gene: 14. The CDR3 length is 16 residues. The germline gives CDR1 MNHEY, CDR2 SVGAGI. CDR3 sequence: CASSYSGVAGVLGQYF. The CDR3 bases are TGTGCCAGCAGTTACTCGGGGGTCGCGGGAGTGTTAGGGCAGTACTTC.

This chain links TRBV28 with TRBJ1-1, with D uncertain. The CDR3 sequence is 14 residues long. Germline CDR1 and CDR2: MDHEN and SYDVKM. The V gene lost 2 bases and the J gene lost 3 bases, with 10 bases spanning the gap. The CDR3 is CASSLTNTYTEAFF. The CDR3 coding sequence is TGTGCCAGCAGTTTAACCAACACATACACTGAAGCTTTCTTT.

This chain uses TRBV6-6 with TRBJ2-3; TRBD2 matches 11 bases. With V trimmed by 4 bases and J by 1 base, 4 bases remained unmatched. Germline CDR1 is MNHNY and CDR2 is SVGAGI (reference sequence). The CDR3 has 16 residues. The CDR3 DNA sequence: TGTGCCAGCAGTTTCCCGACTAGCGGGGGCACAGATACGCAGTATTTT. Residues: CASSFPTSGGTDTQYF.

The J gene is TRBJ1-4, the V gene TRBV28; 7 nucleotides match TRBD1. The length of the CDR3 is 14 residues. Germline V gives CDR1 MDHEN, CDR2 SYDVKM. J gave up 8 bases and V 7 bases, and 10 bases lay outside the gene matches. DNA of the CDR3: TGTGCCAGCACCCCGGGACAGAGTTTGGAAAAACTGTTTTTT. Protein: CASTPGQSLEKLFF.